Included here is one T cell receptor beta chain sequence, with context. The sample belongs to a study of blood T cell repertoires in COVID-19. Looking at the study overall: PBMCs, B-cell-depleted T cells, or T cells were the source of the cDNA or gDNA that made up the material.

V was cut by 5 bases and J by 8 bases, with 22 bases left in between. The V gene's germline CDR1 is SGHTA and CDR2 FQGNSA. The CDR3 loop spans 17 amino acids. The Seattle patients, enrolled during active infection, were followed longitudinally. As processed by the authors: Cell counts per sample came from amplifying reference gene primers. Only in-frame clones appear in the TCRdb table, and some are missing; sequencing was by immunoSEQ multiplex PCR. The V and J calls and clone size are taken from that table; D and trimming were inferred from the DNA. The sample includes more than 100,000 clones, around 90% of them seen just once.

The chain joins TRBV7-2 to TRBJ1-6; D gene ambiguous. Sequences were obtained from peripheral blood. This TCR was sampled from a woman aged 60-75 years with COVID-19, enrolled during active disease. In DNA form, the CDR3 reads TGTGCCAGCAGCCCCTTCGGGTTCCTCACCCCGGATTCACCCCTCCACTTT. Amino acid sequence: CASSPFGFLTPDSPLHF.